The clone carrying this T cell receptor beta chain was seen a handful of times. The data were obtained in a study of blood T cell repertoires in COVID-19. Background on the study: Researchers got acute and convalescent COVID-19 samples from the United States, Italy and Spain. T cells, B-cell-depleted T cells, or PBMCs provided the cDNA or gDNA that served as material.

In the original processing: From reference gene primer amplification, estimates of nucleated cell counts were derived. Produced via immunoSEQ multiplex PCR; TCRdb's table is partial and in-frame only. That table gives V, J and clone size, and the DNA gave D and trimming. The sample includes more than 80,000 clones, over 60% of them seen just once. V was cut by 4 bases and J by 3 bases, with 13 bases left in between. The CDR3 extends over 14 amino acids. Germline CDR1 reads LGHNA; CDR2 reads YSLEER. The sequence came from a woman older than 75 with active or convalescent COVID-19. What was sequenced was peripheral blood. V gene TRBV4-3 combines with J gene TRBJ2-7, with a weak D call TRBD1 (6 bases). This CDR3 reads CASSPGQGHYEQYF. CDR3 DNA: TGCGCCAGCAGCCCAGGGCAGGGGCACTACGAGCAGTACTTC.